The rows below give T cell receptor beta chains drawn from one sample of a study of beta chain features in type 1 diabetes. Generated by immunoSEQ multiplex PCR, the TCRdb table keeps only in-frame clones and is missing some. The data contain around 300,000 clones, 12% to 15% of them singletons. Input material: central memory CD4+ T cells from blood. The source of these receptors is a man younger than 45 in good health. CDR3s include the opening cysteine and the closing phenylalanine or tryptophan. A D gene is named only where the DNA matches it firmly. The size entry is marked missing in some rows and otherwise reads once, few, many or a size class.

V gene,J gene,clone size,D gene,CDR3 protein,CDR3 DNA
TRBV11-3,TRBJ1-5,NA,TRBD1,CASSPGQGNQPQHF,TGTGCCAGCAGCCCGGGACAGGGCAATCAGCCCCAGCATTTT
TRBV6-6,TRBJ2-1,NA,NA,CASSYSGWDNEQFF,TGTGCCAGCAGTTACTCCGGGTGGGACAATGAGCAGTTCTTC
TRBV10-3,TRBJ1-2,few,TRBD1,CAINPGQNYGYTF,TGTGCCATCAATCCGGGACAGAACTATGGCTACACCTTC
TRBV6-5,TRBJ1-1,few,NA,CATRLGGENTEAFF,TGTGCCACACGATTAGGTGGCGAGAACACTGAAGCTTTCTTT
TRBV6-1,TRBJ2-1,NA,NA,CASSEGWGYNEQFF,TGTGCCAGCAGTGAGGGGTGGGGTTACAATGAGCAGTTCTTC
TRBV20-1,TRBJ2-7,NA,NA,CSAVERKEQYF,TGCAGTGCTGTAGAGAGGAAAGAGCAGTACTTC
TRBV5-1,TRBJ1-1,few,NA,CASGTGLTEAFF,TGCGCCAGCGGAACAGGGCTCACTGAAGCTTTCTTT
TRBV2,TRBJ2-1,few,TRBD1,CASTGQGARNEQFF,TGTGCCAGCACCGGGCAGGGGGCGAGAAATGAGCAGTTCTTC
TRBV6-5,TRBJ1-6,NA,TRBD1,CASGGEDRGYSPLHF,TGTGCCAGCGGGGGAGAGGACAGGGGTTATTCACCCCTCCACTTT
TRBV7-2,TRBJ1-1,NA,NA,CASSLDRLEAFF,TGTGCCAGCAGCTTAGATCGGCTTGAAGCTTTCTTT
TRBV29-1,TRBJ2-3,NA,NA,CSEHRDSTDTQYF,TGCAGCGAGCACCGGGACTCCACAGATACGCAGTATTTT
TRBV2,TRBJ1-5,many,NA,CASGNQPQHF,TGTGCCAGCGGCAATCAGCCCCAGCATTTT
TRBV5-1,TRBJ2-2,NA,NA,CASSVNRAQGAGELFF,TGCGCCAGCAGCGTGAACCGGGCCCAAGGGGCCGGGGAGCTGTTTTTT
TRBV4-2,TRBJ1-2,few,NA,CASSPHQELEVGYTF,TGTGCCAGCAGCCCGCATCAGGAGCTCGAGGTTGGCTACACCTTC
TRBV6-5,TRBJ2-7,few,TRBD1,CASRITGTGSYEQYF,TGTGCCAGCAGAATAACCGGGACAGGTTCCTACGAGCAGTACTTC
TRBV6-5,TRBJ2-5,NA,TRBD2,CASGNGAGVSEQYF,TGTGCCAGCGGTAACGGGGCGGGGGTGTCGGAGCAGTACTTC
TRBV19,TRBJ1-6,NA,TRBD1,CASSDSGQGFAPLHF,TGTGCCAGTAGTGATTCCGGACAGGGTTTTGCTCCCCTCCACTTT
TRBV11-2,TRBJ2-7,many,NA,CASSFNSLRDTMDEQYF,TGTGCCAGCAGCTTTAATTCACTCCGGGACACGATGGACGAGCAGTACTTC
TRBV6-1,TRBJ2-3,few,NA,CASSEALGSGTDTQYF,TGTGCCAGCAGTGAAGCGCTGGGTAGCGGCACAGATACGCAGTATTTT
TRBV6-5,TRBJ1-1,NA,NA,CASRIEQRGTSEAFF,TGTGCCAGCAGGATAGAACAGAGGGGGACGAGTGAAGCTTTCTTT
TRBV7-9,TRBJ2-7,few,NA,CASSSVASYEQYF,TGTGCCAGCAGCTCCGTAGCCTCCTACGAGCAGTACTTC
TRBV6-6,TRBJ2-5,NA,NA,CASSYSSGLGEETQYF,TGTGCCAGCAGTTACTCGTCGGGACTGGGCGAAGAGACCCAGTACTTC
TRBV19,TRBJ1-2,NA,NA,CASRDRSDGYTF,TGTGCCAGTCGAGACAGATCTGATGGCTACACCTTC
TRBV20-1,TRBJ2-3,few,NA,CSAARTDTQYF,TGCAGTGCTGCGCGCACAGATACGCAGTATTTT
TRBV6-1,TRBJ1-1,NA,NA,CASSRLTKNTEAFF,TGTGCCAGCAGTCGGCTCACGAAGAACACTGAAGCTTTCTTT
TRBV6-5,TRBJ1-3,NA,NA,CASSIGSRSGNTIYF,TGTGCCAGCAGTATCGGCAGCCGCTCTGGAAACACCATATATTTT
TRBV5-6,TRBJ2-3,few,TRBD2,CASRPPGLPTDTQYF,TGTGCCAGCAGACCCCCGGGACTACCCACAGATACGCAGTATTTT
TRBV5-1,TRBJ2-7,few,NA,CASSPGEGILYEQYF,TGCGCCAGCAGCCCCGGCGAGGGGATCCTCTACGAGCAGTACTTC
TRBV7-2,TRBJ2-7,few,TRBD2,CASSLGRPTSGGPQYEQYF,TGTGCCAGCAGCTTAGGACGCCCGACTAGCGGGGGGCCTCAATACGAGCAGTACTTC
TRBV20-1,TRBJ2-3,few,NA,CSGGNTDTQYF,TGCAGTGGGGGCAACACAGATACGCAGTATTTT
TRBV2,TRBJ1-2,NA,NA,CASSPGTEVYGYTF,TGTGCCAGCAGTCCCGGGACGGAAGTCTATGGCTACACCTTC
TRBV7-2,TRBJ1-6,few,NA,CAGRGSSNNSPLHF,TGTGCCGGCCGGGGCAGCTCTAATAATTCACCCCTCCACTTT
TRBV14,TRBJ2-7,few,TRBD1,CASSRAGTGFTYEQYF,TGTGCCAGCAGCCGGGCGGGGACAGGGTTTACCTACGAGCAGTACTTC
TRBV10-3,TRBJ2-2,few,NA,CAISESPGFNTGELFF,TGTGCCATCAGTGAGTCTCCGGGATTTAACACCGGGGAGCTGTTTTTT
TRBV7-3,TRBJ1-1,NA,NA,CASSRQYGVNTEAFF,TGTGCCAGCAGCCGACAATACGGGGTGAACACTGAAGCTTTCTTT
TRBV13,TRBJ1-1,few,TRBD1,CASSIRDRGRSMVF,TGTGCCAGCAGCATCAGGGACAGGGGGCGCTCGATGGTCTTT
TRBV2,TRBJ1-2,few,TRBD1,CASSGQGDGYTF,TGTGCCAGCAGTGGACAGGGAGATGGCTACACCTTC
TRBV6-5,TRBJ2-7,many,NA,CASSYPGPEQYF,TGTGCCAGCAGTTACCCCGGTCCTGAGCAGTACTTC
TRBV7-3,TRBJ2-3,NA,TRBD2,CASSRTSGTRLTQYF,TGTGCCAGCAGCCGAACGTCCGGGACTAGATTGACGCAGTATTTT
TRBV6-1,TRBJ1-2,few,NA,CASSEATPANYGYTF,TGTGCCAGCAGTGAAGCGACTCCCGCTAACTATGGCTACACCTTC
TRBV18,TRBJ2-3,NA,NA,CASFSTDTQYF,TGTGCCAGCTTTAGCACAGATACGCAGTATTTT
TRBV18,TRBJ1-1,NA,NA,CASSPRAGENTEAFF,TGTGCCAGCTCACCACGGGCCGGGGAGAACACTGAAGCTTTCTTT
TRBV5-4,TRBJ2-1,NA,TRBD2,CASSKLAGVVNEQFF,TGTGCCAGCAGCAAACTAGCGGGAGTCGTGAATGAGCAGTTCTTC
TRBV2,TRBJ1-1,few,TRBD1,CASSLRDRQNTEAFF,TGTGCCAGCAGCCTCCGGGACAGACAGAACACTGAAGCTTTCTTT
TRBV28,TRBJ1-1,NA,NA,CATQPGVTEAFF,TGTGCCACCCAGCCGGGGGTCACTGAAGCTTTCTTT
TRBV5-1,TRBJ1-1,NA,NA,CASSFSGLGTEAFF,TGCGCCAGCAGCTTTTCCGGGTTGGGCACTGAAGCTTTCTTT
TRBV6-1,TRBJ2-1,few,TRBD2,CASTLADPYNEQFF,TGTGCCAGCACTCTAGCGGACCCCTACAATGAGCAGTTCTTC